The 6 T cell receptor beta chains listed next were all sequenced from one sample in a study of T cells in Graves' hyperthyroidism and ophthalmopathy. RNA transcripts provided the source from which TCR beta CDR3 regions were amplified. HTBI primers were employed in a first-round RT-PCR of the TCR CDR3. One entry per CDR3 protein, called by TCRdb with MiXCR from the multiplex PCR reads. The sample lists a few hundred thousand distinct CDR3 sequences; around 15% were seen once. Sequenced material: blood. The receptor source for this set is a middle-aged woman with Graves' ophthalmopathy.

This clonotype was found many times. The chain combines TRBV4-1 with TRBJ1-1; no reliable D call. Germline V CDR1 and CDR2: MGHRA, YSYEKL. The CDR3 covers 15 residues. Trimming removed 1 base at V and 1 base at J, with 10 bases between. CDR3 sequence: CASSQVSPENTEAFF. The CDR3, as DNA: TGCGCCAGCAGCCAAGTTTCTCCGGAGAACACTGAAGCTTTCTTT.

This clonotype has only a few counts. The chain couples TRBV6-1 to TRBJ2-2; 10 bases line up with TRBD1. Germline V gives CDR1 MNHNS, CDR2 SASEGT. The CDR3 runs 15 residues. V shed 6 bases, J shed 6 bases, and the junction held 7 bases outside the gene matches. CDR3 nucleotide sequence: TGTGCCAGCAGAGACGGACAGGGGGTTCCCGGGGAGCTGTTTTTT. This sequence encodes CASRDGQGVPGELFF.

This clonotype was counted at least ten times. The J gene is TRBJ2-7, the V gene TRBV28, with 8 bases fitting TRBD1. After removal of 3 bases from V and 5 bases from J, the junction contained 3 bases not matched to a gene. The CDR3 contains 13 residues. In germline, CDR1 is MDHEN, CDR2 SYDVKM. CDR3 nucleotide sequence: TGTGCCAGCAGTTTTCAACAGGGGGACGAGCAGTACTTC. Its protein product is CASSFQQGDEQYF.

Turning to this clonotype: A much more abundant neighbour one base away suggests this may be a read error. The chain links TRBV29-1 to TRBJ2-5, with D possibly matching TRBD1 (5 bases). Germline V gene sequence: CDR1 SQVTM, CDR2 ANQGSEA. The CDR3 consists of 14 residues. The CDR3 DNA is TGCAGCGTTGAACGGACATATAAACAAGAGGCCCAGTACTTC. It yields the protein CSVERTYKQEAQYF.

This clonotype was detected many times. The chain has TRBV11-1 and TRBJ1-1, with 7 positions matching TRBD1. From germline, CDR1 is SGHAT and CDR2 FQDESV (reference sequence). The CDR3 has 14 amino acids. With V trimmed by 3 bases and J by 3 bases, 4 bases remained unmatched. The CDR3 DNA reads as TGTGCCAGCAGCTTTTACGGGACAGACACTGAAGCTTTCTTT. This codes for CASSFYGTDTEAFF.

This clonotype was counted many times. V is TRBV18 and J is TRBJ2-7; the D is unclear. Trimming cost V 2 bases and J 5 bases, with 10 bases left between them. CDR3 length: 13 residues. Germline assignment: CDR1 KGHSH and CDR2 LQKENI. The CDR3 region has the DNA TGTGCCAGCTCACCAACAGACCTTCACGAGCAGTACTTC. Amino acid sequence: CASSPTDLHEQYF.